This T cell receptor (beta chain) was captured by sequencing in a study of blood T cell repertoires in COVID-19. Whole-study context: Sources were T cells, B-cell-depleted T cells, or PBMCs; the material itself was cDNA or gDNA.

With V trimmed by 3 bases and J by 9 bases, 10 bases remained unmatched. CDR1 is SGHRS and CDR2 is YFSETQ in the germline V gene. CDR3 size: 16 residues. How the authors handled the data: How many nucleated cells were present was estimated from reference gene primer amplification. The protocol was immunoSEQ multiplex PCR, while the TCRdb copy is restricted to in-frame clones and leaves out a portion. D and trimming were read from the DNA, whereas the V and J calls and clone size are those reported in that table. The sample consists of about 95,000 clones, 81% of them appearing once. The V gene is TRBV5-1, the J gene TRBJ1-6; TRBD1 agrees at 9 bases. This TCR was recovered from a man aged 80 or over with active or convalescent COVID-19. Sequenced: peripheral blood. The CDR3 nucleotides read TGCGCCAGCAGCTCCACACAGGGGGCGGCGGGTTCACCCCTCCACTTT. Residues: CASSSTQGAAGSPLHF.